These 26 T cell receptor beta chains share one sample of origin, sequenced in a study of identifying expanded T cells in peripheral blood. Only in-frame clones appear in the TCRdb table, and some are missing; sequencing was by immunoSEQ multiplex PCR. The sample consists of about 94,000 clones, roughly 86% of them appearing once. The sequenced material came from blood. The receptors stem from a person aged 18 to 69 in good health.

This clone has a single count. The CDR3 protein is CASSPTGGRNQPQHF. The CDR3 coding sequence is TGTGCCAGCAGCCCCACAGGGGGCCGCAATCAGCCCCAGCATTTT. The chain has TRBV7-9 and TRBJ1-5; 9 nucleotides agree with TRBD1. The CDR3 contains 15 residues. The junction had 4 bases not matched to a gene; V was cut back by 5 bases and J by 2 bases. Germline V gene data show CDR1 as SEHNR and CDR2 as FQNEAQ (reference sequence). The variable domain in full, completed from reference TRBV7-9 and TRBJ1-5, reads DTGVSQNPRHKITKRGQNVTFRCDPISEHNRLYWYRQTLGQGPEFLTYFQNEAQLEKSRLLSDRFSAERPKGSFSTLEIQRTEQGDSAMYLCASSPTGGRNQPQHFGDGTRLSIL.

The chain links TRBV29-1 to TRBJ1-1, with D maybe TRBD1 (5 bases). The CDR3 consists of 12 residues. V lost 1 base to trimming and J lost 8 bases, with 11 bases between them. The V gene's germline CDR1 is SQVTM and CDR2 ANQGSEA. CDR3 sequence reads: CSVEGRTKEAFF. In nucleotides, the CDR3 is TGCAGCGTTGAAGGCAGGACAAAAGAAGCTTTCTTT.

This chain connects TRBV4-3 to TRBJ2-7; 9 nucleotides align to TRBD2. The CDR3 has 18 amino acids. The V gene end was trimmed by 0 bases and the J gene end by 5 bases; junction bases not matched to a gene: 14. Germline CDR1 LGHNA, CDR2 YSLEER. CDR3 protein: CASSQDRVYGGGGNEQYF. The DNA for the CDR3 is TGCGCCAGCAGCCAAGATCGAGTATATGGCGGGGGGGGCAACGAGCAGTACTTC.

This clone was detected only once. The rearrangement joins TRBV7-8 to TRBJ1-5; possibly TRBD1 for D (6 bases). This CDR3 contains 19 residues. Per germline, CDR1 SGHVS and CDR2 FQNEAQ. V lost 5 bases and J lost 1, with 24 bases in between. The CDR3 bases are TGTGCCAGCAGCCTACGGACGAATAATTGGACAGCAAGCAATCAGCCCCAGCATTTT. It translates to CASSLRTNNWTASNQPQHF. Supplemented by reference TRBV7-8 and TRBJ1-5, the full variable domain reads GAGVSQSPRYKVAKRGQDVALRCDPISGHVSLFWYQQALGQGPEFLTYFQNEAQLDKSGLPSDRFFAERPEGSVSTLKIQRTQQEDSAVYLCASSLRTNNWTASNQPQHFGDGTRLSIL.

This chain uses TRBV7-9 with TRBJ1-1; D possibly corresponds to TRBD1 (5 bases). Germline V gene data show CDR1 as SEHNR and CDR2 as FQNEAQ (reference sequence). This CDR3 spans 12 amino acids. Trimming stripped 4 bases from V and 10 bases from J, with 13 bases between. CDR3 sequence: CASSSVGGGAFF. CDR3 in DNA: TGTGCCAGCAGCTCGGTGGGGGGAGGAGCTTTCTTT. Full variable domain (rest looked up from reference TRBV7-9 and TRBJ1-1): DTGVSQNPRHKITKRGQNVTFRCDPISEHNRLYWYRQTLGQGPEFLTYFQNEAQLEKSRLLSDRFSAERPKGSFSTLEIQRTEQGDSAMYLCASSSVGGGAFFGQGTRLTVV.

The chain employs TRBV7-3 and TRBJ2-3; D is perhaps TRBD1 or TRBD2 (5 bases each). The germline V gene has CDR1 SGHTA and CDR2 FQGTGA. V was pared by 5 bases and J by 3 bases, with 9 bases between. There are 13 residues in the CDR3. The CDR3 region is CASSPGPTDTQYF. The CDR3 DNA sequence: TGTGCCAGCAGCCCGGGACCGACAGATACGCAGTATTTT.

The V call is TRBV18, the J call TRBJ1-1; the match to TRBD1 covers 8 bases. The CDR3 runs 15 residues. Germline V gives CDR1 KGHSH, CDR2 LQKENI. The J segment lost 3 bases and the V segment lost 4 bases, leaving 7 bases of the junction unmatched. CDR3 region: CASSLHRGMDTEAFF. DNA for the CDR3: TGTGCCAGCTCACTACACAGGGGGATGGACACTGAAGCTTTCTTT.

The chain links TRBV5-6 to TRBJ1-5; D unclear. CDR3 length: 16 residues. Trimming removed 0 bases from V and 6 bases from J, with 16 bases in between. Germline V lookup: CDR1 SGHDT, CDR2 YYEEEE. The CDR3 spells CASSLAGGSRIQPQHF. CDR3 in DNA: TGTGCCAGCAGCTTGGCCGGTGGGTCCCGCATTCAGCCCCAGCATTTT.

The rearrangement joins TRBV14 to TRBJ2-6, with no clear D. CDR1 is SGHDN, CDR2 FVKESK, per germline. V was trimmed by 4 bases and J by 1 base, leaving 14 bases between them. The length of the CDR3 is 17 residues. CDR3 DNA sequence: TGTGCCAGCAGCCCCGGTCAATTTAGTTCTGGGGCCAACGTCCTGACTTTC. It encodes CASSPGQFSSGANVLTF.

The rearrangement joins TRBV7-9 to TRBJ2-1; D unclear. The V and J ends lost 5 bases and 0 bases respectively, with 5 bases between them. From germline, CDR1 is SEHNR and CDR2 FQNEAQ (reference sequence). The CDR3 sequence is 13 residues long. For the CDR3, the DNA is TGTGCCAGCAGCCCGCTCTCCTACAATGAGCAGTTCTTC. Its protein product is CASSPLSYNEQFF.

The chain joins TRBV5-4 to TRBJ1-2; D may be TRBD1 (5 bases). The V and J ends lost 7 bases and 8 bases respectively, with 15 bases between them. The CDR3 is 12 amino acids. Germline lookup yields CDR1 SGHNT and CDR2 YYREEE (reference sequence). The CDR3 DNA is TGTGCCAGCCGGCGGGGGGAGGAAGGCTACACCTTC. Encoded protein: CASRRGEEGYTF.

The rearrangement joins TRBV5-6 to TRBJ1-3, with D maybe TRBD1 (5 bases). This CDR3 is 13 amino acids long. With 4 bases removed from V and 4 bases from J, the gap between germline ends came to 9 bases. Germline V gives CDR1 SGHDT, CDR2 YYEEEE. For the CDR3, the DNA is TGTGCCAGCAGCCCGGGGGTCGGAAACACCATATATTTT. Residues: CASSPGVGNTIYF.

The chain couples TRBV7-2 to TRBJ1-1; the D gene is possibly TRBD1 (6 bases). The CDR3 is 15 amino acids. In germline, CDR1 is SGHTA, CDR2 FQGNSA. The V end lost 5 bases, the J end lost 1 base, and 14 bases lay between the germline ends. The CDR3 is CASSQPDRRNTEAFF. The CDR3, as DNA: TGTGCCAGCAGCCAACCGGACAGAAGGAACACTGAAGCTTTCTTT. Combining the CDR3 with reference TRBV7-2 and TRBJ1-1 gives the whole variable domain GAGVSQSPSNKVTEKGKDVELRCDPISGHTALYWYRQSLGQGLEFLIYFQGNSAPDKSGLPSDRFSAERTGGSVSTLTIQRTQQEDSAVYLCASSQPDRRNTEAFFGQGTRLTVV.

The rearrangement links TRBV29-1 to TRBJ2-3; 12 nucleotides align to TRBD1. V shed 7 bases, J shed 7 bases, and the junction held 6 bases outside the gene matches. CDR1 is SQVTM and CDR2 is ANQGSEA in the germline V gene. The CDR3 has 13 residues. The CDR3 loop is CSGGTGGRYTQYF. CDR3 bases: TGCAGCGGCGGGACAGGGGGCAGGTATACGCAGTATTTT.

A few counts support this clone. J is TRBJ1-2 and V is TRBV18, with TRBD1 matching over 8 bases. Germline assignment: CDR1 KGHSH and CDR2 LQKENI. The CDR3 sequence is 13 residues long. V was clipped by 3 bases and J by 5 bases; unmatched bases: 2. The CDR3 here is CASSPDRGYGYTF. CDR3 nucleotide sequence: TGTGCCAGCTCACCCGACAGGGGTTATGGCTACACCTTC.

The chain couples TRBV7-2 to TRBJ2-3; 7 bases map to TRBD1. V was clipped by 5 bases and J by 4 bases; unmatched bases: 15. The germline CDR1 and CDR2 sequences are SGHTA and FQGNSA. The CDR3 sequence is 17 residues long. CDR3 region: CASSTYMTGWRADTQYF. For the CDR3, the DNA is TGTGCCAGCAGCACTTACATGACAGGGTGGAGAGCAGATACGCAGTATTTT.

The chain uses TRBV18 and TRBJ2-7; maybe TRBD2 (8 bases). V was clipped by 3 bases and J by 0 bases, with 21 bases between them. The CDR3 has 18 amino acids. Germline CDR1 KGHSH, CDR2 LQKENI. CDR3 region: CASSPRGGQKYPSYEQYF. In DNA, the CDR3 is TGTGCCAGCTCACCCCGGGGGGGACAGAAATATCCCTCCTACGAGCAGTACTTC.

The rearrangement joins TRBV7-9 to TRBJ2-5; D not resolved. The CDR3 is made up of 12 amino acids. CDR1 is SEHNR, CDR2 FQNEAQ, per germline (reference sequence). Trimming took 3 bases from V and 5 from J, leaving 7 bases between them. CDR3 in amino acids: CASSFSYETQYF. The CDR3, as DNA: TGTGCCAGCAGCTTTTCATACGAGACCCAGTACTTC. Full variable domain (remainder filled in from reference TRBV7-9 and TRBJ2-5): DTGVSQNPRHKITKRGQNVTFRCDPISEHNRLYWYRQTLGQGPEFLTYFQNEAQLEKSRLLSDRFSAERPKGSFSTLEIQRTEQGDSAMYLCASSFSYETQYFGPGTRLLVL.

V and J are TRBV5-1 and TRBJ1-5; 10 bases are shared with TRBD1. There are 16 residues in the CDR3. CDR1 is SGHRS, CDR2 YFSETQ, per germline. The ends lost 0 bases at V and 6 bases at J; junction bases unmatched: 6. The CDR3, as DNA: TGCGCCAGCAGCTTGGCGGGACAGGGGAACGGTCAGCCCCAGCATTTT. It codes for CASSLAGQGNGQPQHF.

J is TRBJ1-5 and V is TRBV7-6, with 9 bases that match TRBD1. Trimming removed 1 base from V and 6 bases from J; junction bases left unmatched: 1. Germline lookup yields CDR1 SGHVS and CDR2 FNYEAQ. The CDR3 covers 14 residues. The DNA for the CDR3 is TGTGCCAGCAGCTTAGGACAGGGGGTTCAGCCCCAGCATTTT. This encodes CASSLGQGVQPQHF.

This rearrangement joins TRBV14 to TRBJ2-1, with a possible D match to TRBD1 (6 bases). The CDR3 contains 16 residues. Germline V gene lookup returns CDR1 SGHDN and CDR2 FVKESK. The ends were cut back, 4 bases at V and 3 bases at J, with 16 bases in the middle. The CDR3 is CASSPEGGPYYNEQFF. CDR3 DNA sequence: TGTGCCAGCAGCCCGGAAGGGGGACCCTACTACAATGAGCAGTTCTTC. The complete variable domain, with remaining parts taken from reference TRBV14 and TRBJ2-1, reads EAGVTQFPSHSVIEKGQTVTLRCDPISGHDNLYWYRRVMGKEIKFLLHFVKESKQDESGMPNNRFLAERTGGTYSTLKVQPAELEDSGVYFCASSPEGGPYYNEQFFGPGTRLTVL.

The V and J genes are TRBV5-1 and TRBJ2-1, with a possible D match to TRBD2 (5 bases). This CDR3 spans 13 amino acids. Trimming pared 3 bases from V and 9 bases from J, leaving 13 bases between. The germline gives CDR1 SGHRS, CDR2 YFSETQ. The CDR3 reads CASSSEVGPEQFF. The DNA of the CDR3 is TGCGCCAGCAGCTCGGAGGTCGGACCTGAGCAGTTCTTC.

This chain connects TRBV11-1 to TRBJ2-7; a possible D gene is TRBD1 (5 bases). CDR3 length: 13 amino acids. The V gene lost 2 bases and the J gene lost 4 bases, with 9 bases spanning the gap. Germline-derived CDR1 and CDR2 are SGHAT and FQDESV (reference sequence). CDR3 residues: CASSLIGDYEQYF. The CDR3 nucleotides read TGTGCCAGCAGCTTAATAGGGGATTACGAGCAGTACTTC.

The V gene is TRBV9, the J gene TRBJ1-1; 10 bases are a match to TRBD1. Per germline, CDR1 SGDLS and CDR2 YYNGEE. V shed 4 bases, J shed 6 bases, and the junction held 6 bases outside the gene matches. The CDR3 extends over 14 amino acids. CDR3 bases: TGTGCCAGCAGCCCCGGACAGGGGGTGGCTGAAGCTTTCTTT. It specifies CASSPGQGVAEAFF.

The CDR3 DNA is TGTGCCAGTAGTATCGCCAGCTATAGCAATCAGCCCCAGCATTTT. It specifies CASSIASYSNQPQHF. The J gene is TRBJ1-5, the V gene TRBV19, with no clear D. This CDR3 spans 15 amino acids. Trimming left V 3 bases short and J 0 bases short, with 9 bases between. Germline lookup yields CDR1 LNHDA and CDR2 SQIVND (reference sequence).

The chain combines TRBV7-9 with TRBJ2-7; TRBD2 aligns across 8 bases. V trimming: 1 base; J trimming: 2 bases; junction bases outside the gene matches: 7. The CDR3 has 16 amino acids. Germline CDR1 SEHNR, CDR2 FQNEAQ (reference sequence). In nucleotides, the CDR3 is TGTGCCAGCAGCTTAGTTTTAACCGGGAGGGCCTACGAGCAGTACTTC. It translates to CASSLVLTGRAYEQYF.